A selection of T cell receptor beta chains follows, all from one sample in a study of long-term antiretroviral therapy in people with HIV. Assay: immunoSEQ multiplex PCR; the TCRdb copy retains only in-frame clones and omits some. This table holds fewer than 30,000 clones, around 96% found once. Source: unsorted PBMCs, taken 5.3 years after starting antiretroviral therapy. These receptors were collected from a man aged 25 to 45 with HIV. The conserved cysteine and the conserved F or W are not part of the CDR3 here. The D gene is left open where the match is weak. Clone size is shown for a subset of rows, as once, few, many or a class of expanded clone.

NA	TRBJ2-2	TRBD2	TRBV15	ATSRERTSGGFAGELF
NA	TRBJ2-2	TRBD2	TRBV5-1	ASSSGTRPAGELF
NA	TRBJ1-1	NA	TRBV5-4	ASSLDPGRSEAF
NA	TRBJ2-1	TRBD1	TRBV5-1	ASNFGRTGGDNEQF
NA	TRBJ2-3	NA	TRBV9	ASSVGGSGTDTQY
once	TRBJ2-3	TRBD1	TRBV27	AREHRGPKTDTQY
NA	TRBJ1-2	NA	TRBV5-4	ASSLPGNYGYT
NA	TRBJ2-3	TRBD2	TRBV5-8	ASSFGGGPSGTDTQY
NA	TRBJ2-7	TRBD1	TRBV6-5	ASSHDRGYEQY
NA	TRBJ1-6	NA	TRBV7-9	ASSSSRWGDVYNSPLH
NA	TRBJ2-1	TRBD1	TRBV5-1	ASSLVGQSTRRNEQF
NA	TRBJ2-7	NA	TRBV18	ASSGLPYEQY
NA	TRBJ1-5	NA	TRBV5-1	ASSPGTVFSNQPQH
NA	TRBJ2-5	NA	TRBV9	ASSVVPFQETQY
NA	TRBJ1-4	NA	TRBV21-1	ASREGGGEKLF
NA	TRBJ1-1	NA	TRBV7-9	ASTGGAEAF
NA	TRBJ1-2	NA	TRBV5-8	ASSLGSGTLYGYT
NA	TRBJ2-3	TRBD2	TRBV28	ASSSGHRGDYTDTQY
NA	TRBJ1-5	TRBD1	TRBV28	ASRYRGLLGQPQH
NA	TRBJ1-5	NA	TRBV7-2	ASSLRGAGQPQH
NA	TRBJ2-4	NA	TRBV19	ASSPRTIAKNIQY
NA	TRBJ1-1	NA	TRBV19	ASIAWRGNTEAF
once	TRBJ2-7	TRBD2	TRBV7-9	ASGIAGGPFEQY
once	TRBJ1-1	NA	TRBV7-9	TSWAEAF
NA	TRBJ1-3	TRBD1	TRBV2	ASSEVNRGRNTIY
NA	TRBJ2-1	NA	TRBV7-9	ARAGDTKYNEQF
once	TRBJ1-1	NA	TRBV7-9	ASSPLSYRETEAF
NA	TRBJ2-1	NA	TRBV28	ASSLWGGPEQF
NA	TRBJ2-1	NA	TRBV5-1	ASSLTPPEYNEQF
NA	TRBJ2-7	TRBD2	TRBV10-2	ASSDWSGSRYEQY
NA	TRBJ1-5	NA	TRBV28	ASSLSSPAQH
NA	TRBJ2-1	TRBD2	TRBV5-1	ASSFLAGKYNEQF
NA	TRBJ2-5	NA	TRBV10-3	AISENEGEQETQY